This TCR beta chain originates from a study of cytotoxic CD8 clonotypes in ibrutinib-treated CLL. As for the study in general: There were, on average, about 260,000 productive templates and 85,000 to 95,000 productive rearrangements per sample. Findings and limits, study-wide: Baseline levels were approached again at progression, after clonality had risen at ibrutinib response.

V lost 5 bases to trimming and J lost 4 bases, with 16 bases between them. The CDR3 consists of 15 residues. Per germline, CDR1 SGHNT and CDR2 YYREEE (reference sequence). Using immunoSEQ multiplex PCR, the repertoire was profiled, and TCRdb retains in-frame clones only, with some absent. Altogether approximately 12,000 clones are present, approximately 65% being singletons, with the ten largest covering 25%. Details on this clone: The antigen remains undetermined.

The specimen was PBMCs, collected before ibrutinib treatment. This clonotype originated in a human donor with chronic lymphocytic leukemia. The chain carries TRBV5-4 and TRBJ1-5; possible D gene TRBD1, 5 bases. This CDR3 reads CASSQGPSWNQPQHF. CDR3 sequence (DNA): TGTGCCAGCAGTCAGGGCCCCTCGTGGAATCAGCCCCAGCATTTT.